The T cell receptor (beta chain) under discussion was sequenced for a study of immune cell composition in non-small cell lung cancer. CDR1 is SGHTA and CDR2 is FQGTGA in the germline V gene. Trimming removed 9 bases from V and 8 bases from J, with 16 bases in between. The CDR3 runs 13 residues. Repertoires were generated with immunoSEQ multiplex PCR, while TCRdb's copy carries only in-frame clones and drops some. Here the sample spans about 1,700 clones, just under 80% being singletons. These sequences were also reported in another study, on CD4 T cells in lung cancer.

This rearrangement joins TRBV7-3 to TRBJ2-2; tentatively, D is TRBD2 (6 bases). This TCR came from a human donor with non-small cell lung cancer. The sample taken for sequencing was lung tumor tissue. The CDR3 spells CASRDSSRGELFF. Here the CDR3 DNA reads TGTGCCAGTCGGGACTCCTCTAGGGGGGAGCTGTTTTTT.